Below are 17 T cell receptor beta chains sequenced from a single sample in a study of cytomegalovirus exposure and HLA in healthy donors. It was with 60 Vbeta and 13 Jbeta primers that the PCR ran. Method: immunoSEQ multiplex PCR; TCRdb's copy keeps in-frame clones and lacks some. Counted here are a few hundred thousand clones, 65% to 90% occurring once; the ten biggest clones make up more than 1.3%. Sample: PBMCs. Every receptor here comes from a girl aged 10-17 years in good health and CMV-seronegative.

This chain's CDR3 is CASSSRGPGTGELFF. Written as DNA, the CDR3 is TGCGCCAGCAGCTCAAGGGGGCCTGGCACCGGGGAGCTGTTTTTT. The chain carries TRBV5-1 and TRBJ2-2; 7 bases match TRBD1. The germline CDR1 and CDR2 sequences are SGHRS and YFSETQ. The V segment lost 3 bases and the J segment 4 bases; nucleotides outside the gene matches: 6. The CDR3 totals 15 residues.

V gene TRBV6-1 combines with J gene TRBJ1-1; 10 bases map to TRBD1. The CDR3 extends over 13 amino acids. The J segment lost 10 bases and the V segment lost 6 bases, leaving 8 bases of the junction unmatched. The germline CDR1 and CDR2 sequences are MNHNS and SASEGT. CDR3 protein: CASSASGQGGAFF. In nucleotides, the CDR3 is TGTGCCAGCAGCGCCTCCGGACAGGGGGGAGCTTTCTTT.

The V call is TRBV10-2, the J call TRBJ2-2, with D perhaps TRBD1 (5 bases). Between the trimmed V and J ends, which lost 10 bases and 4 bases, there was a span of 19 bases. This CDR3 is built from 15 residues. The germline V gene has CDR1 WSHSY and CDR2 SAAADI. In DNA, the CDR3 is TGCGCCACTCACTGGCAGGGCGTCGGCACCGGGGAGCTGTTTTTT. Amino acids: CATHWQGVGTGELFF.

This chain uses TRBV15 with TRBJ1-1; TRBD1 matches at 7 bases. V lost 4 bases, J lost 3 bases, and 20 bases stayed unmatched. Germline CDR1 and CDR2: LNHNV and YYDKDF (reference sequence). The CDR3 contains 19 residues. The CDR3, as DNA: TGTGCCACCAGCACACAATTTGACTCGGGGACAGCCGGTTACACTGAAGCTTTCTTT. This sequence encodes CATSTQFDSGTAGYTEAFF.

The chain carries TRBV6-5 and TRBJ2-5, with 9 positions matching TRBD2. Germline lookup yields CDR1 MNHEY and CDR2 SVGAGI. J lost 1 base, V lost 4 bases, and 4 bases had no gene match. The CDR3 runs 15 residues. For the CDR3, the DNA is TGTGCCAGCAGTTTGGGCGGGAGGGCCCAAGAGACCCAGTACTTC. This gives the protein CASSLGGRAQETQYF.

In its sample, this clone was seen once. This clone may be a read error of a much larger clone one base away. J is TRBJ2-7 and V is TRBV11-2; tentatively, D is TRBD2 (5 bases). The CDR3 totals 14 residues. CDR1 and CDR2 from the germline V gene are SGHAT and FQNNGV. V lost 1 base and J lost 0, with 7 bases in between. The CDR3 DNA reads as TGTGCCAGCAGCTTAGCGGGGAGCTCCTACGAGCAGTACTTC. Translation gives CASSLAGSSYEQYF.

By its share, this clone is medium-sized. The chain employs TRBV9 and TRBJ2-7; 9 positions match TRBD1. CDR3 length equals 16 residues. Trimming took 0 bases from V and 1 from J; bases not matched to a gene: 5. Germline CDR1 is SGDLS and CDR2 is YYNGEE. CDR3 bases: TGTGCCAGCAGCGTAGCCGGGACAGGGAATTCCTACGAGCAGTACTTC. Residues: CASSVAGTGNSYEQYF.

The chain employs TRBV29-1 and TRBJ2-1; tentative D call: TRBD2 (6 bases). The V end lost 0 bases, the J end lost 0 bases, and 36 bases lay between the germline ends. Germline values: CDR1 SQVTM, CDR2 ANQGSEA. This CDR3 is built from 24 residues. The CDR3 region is CSVEEWLSEGVPRGIHSSYNEQFF. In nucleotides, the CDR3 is TGCAGCGTTGAAGAGTGGCTGTCCGAGGGTGTGCCCCGGGGGATCCACAGCTCCTACAATGAGCAGTTCTTC.

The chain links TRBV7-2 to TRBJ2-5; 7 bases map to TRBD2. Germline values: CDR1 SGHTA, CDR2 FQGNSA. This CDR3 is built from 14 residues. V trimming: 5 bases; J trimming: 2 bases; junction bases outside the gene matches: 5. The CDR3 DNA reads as TGTGCCAGCAGCCTCGGGACTACTCAAGAGACCCAGTACTTC. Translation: CASSLGTTQETQYF.

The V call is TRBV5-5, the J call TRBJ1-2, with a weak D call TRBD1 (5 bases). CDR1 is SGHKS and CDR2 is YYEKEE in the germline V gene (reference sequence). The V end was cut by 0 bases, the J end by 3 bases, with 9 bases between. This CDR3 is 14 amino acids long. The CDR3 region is CASSLGARDYGYTF. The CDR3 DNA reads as TGTGCCAGCAGCTTGGGCGCCAGGGACTATGGCTACACCTTC.

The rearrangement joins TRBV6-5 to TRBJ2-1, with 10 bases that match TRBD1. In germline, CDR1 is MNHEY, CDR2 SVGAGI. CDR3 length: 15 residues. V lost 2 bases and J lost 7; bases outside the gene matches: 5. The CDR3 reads CASSYDRGRVNEQFF. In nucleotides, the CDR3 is TGTGCCAGCAGTTACGACAGGGGGCGCGTAAATGAGCAGTTCTTC.

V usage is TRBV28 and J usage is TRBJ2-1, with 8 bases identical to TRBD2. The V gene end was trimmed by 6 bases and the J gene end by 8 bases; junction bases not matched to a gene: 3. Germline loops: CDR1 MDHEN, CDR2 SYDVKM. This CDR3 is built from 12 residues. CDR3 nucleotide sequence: TGTGCCAGCAGCCTACTAGCGGATGAGCAGTTCTTC. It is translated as CASSLLADEQFF.

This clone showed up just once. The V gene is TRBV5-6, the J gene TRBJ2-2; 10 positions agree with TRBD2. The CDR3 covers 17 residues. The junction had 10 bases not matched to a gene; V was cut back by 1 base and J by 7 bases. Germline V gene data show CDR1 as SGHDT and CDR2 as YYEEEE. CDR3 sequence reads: CASSLRLAGEYNGELFF. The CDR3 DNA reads TGTGCCAGCAGCTTGCGCCTAGCGGGAGAGTACAACGGGGAGCTGTTTTTT.

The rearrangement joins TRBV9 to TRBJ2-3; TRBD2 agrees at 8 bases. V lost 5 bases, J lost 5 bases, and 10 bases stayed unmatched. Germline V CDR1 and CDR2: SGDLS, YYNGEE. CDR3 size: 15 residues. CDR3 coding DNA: TGTGCCAGCAGAAAGGGACTAGGGGGGGGAGATACGCAGTATTTT. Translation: CASRKGLGGGDTQYF.

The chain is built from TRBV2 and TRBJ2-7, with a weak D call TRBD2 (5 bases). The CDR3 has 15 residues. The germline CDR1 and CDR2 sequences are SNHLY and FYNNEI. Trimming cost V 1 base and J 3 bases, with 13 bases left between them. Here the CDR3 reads CASSEVAEGLYEQYF. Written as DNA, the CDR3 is TGTGCCAGCAGTGAAGTAGCCGAGGGTCTCTACGAGCAGTACTTC.

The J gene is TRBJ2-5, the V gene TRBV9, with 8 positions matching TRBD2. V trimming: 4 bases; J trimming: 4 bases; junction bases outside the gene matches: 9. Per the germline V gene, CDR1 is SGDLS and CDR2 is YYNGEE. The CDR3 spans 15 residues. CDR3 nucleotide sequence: TGTGCCAGCAGCCAAGGACTAGCTACTTTAGAGACCCAGTACTTC. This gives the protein CASSQGLATLETQYF.

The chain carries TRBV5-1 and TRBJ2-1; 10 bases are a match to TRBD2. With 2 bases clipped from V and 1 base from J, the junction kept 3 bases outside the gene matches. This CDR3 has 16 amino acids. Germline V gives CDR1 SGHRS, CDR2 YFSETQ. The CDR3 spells CASSFRAGGSYNEQFF. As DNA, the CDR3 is TGCGCCAGCAGCTTTCGAGCGGGAGGGTCCTACAATGAGCAGTTCTTC.